The clone carrying this TCR beta chain has just one count. This specimen comes from a study of blood T cell repertoires in COVID-19. V lost 2 bases, J lost 7 bases, and 17 bases lay in between. The CDR3 sequence is 15 residues long. Germline CDR1 reads KGHSH; CDR2 reads LQKENI. The table came from immunoSEQ multiplex PCR; TCRdb's copy has only in-frame clones and leaves some out. The sample lists around 73,000 clones, 84% occurring once. Sequenced sample: peripheral blood. The chain carries TRBV18 and TRBJ1-1; D unresolved. This TCR came from a human donor in a cohort sampled during active COVID-19. CDR3 residues: CASSPGGGWASEAFF. Written as DNA, the CDR3 is TGTGCCAGCTCACCAGGAGGAGGGTGGGCGAGTGAAGCTTTCTTT. The entire variable domain, with the rest obtained from reference TRBV18 and TRBJ1-1, is as follows: NAGVMQNPRHLVRRRGQEARLRCSPMKGHSHVYWYRQLPEEGLKFMVYLQKENIIDESGMPKERFSAEFPKEGPSILRIQQVVRGDSAAYFCASSPGGGWASEAFFGQGTRLTVV.